The source of this T cell receptor (beta chain) is a study of beta chain features in type 1 diabetes (dated by TCRdb to 2016 to 2019). Background on the whole study: Patients and healthy donors did not differ in mean age, gender distribution, total cell number or subset yield. The study compared the TCRB repertoires of sorted circulating CD4+ T cell subsets in recently diagnosed type 1 diabetes patients with those in matched healthy donors. Naive and central memory subsets were obtained from all 30 or so donors, but regulatory and stem cell-like memory subsets were isolated from only 8 patients and about 8 healthy donors. A total of approximately 100 million sorted cells were examined across all samples, and the number of cells per subset was strongly correlated with RNA yield. Study-level results and caveats: Because cDNA was sequenced instead of genomic DNA, highly expressing activated cells could be over-represented, though the groups showed no difference in activation or CD3 levels. Because the HLA sub-analyses included only small numbers of individuals, any influence of HLA type on TCRB rearrangement was left unresolved. Naive, central memory and regulatory TCRB repertoires appeared more similar among patients than among healthy donors. In all four CD4+ subsets, TCRB CDR3 length was moderately but significantly shorter in type 1 diabetes patients. At VDJ recombination sites, type 1 diabetes patients had fewer insertions and more deleted nucleotides, which implies abnormalities in thymic rearrangement. Shorter templates might have been favored by PCR, but patient and control samples were amplified and corrected together, so both groups would have been affected equally by any skew.

Remarks on this clone: The antigen it recognizes is unknown. No clone much larger than this one lies a single base away; base qualities are absent.

The High Capacity cDNA Reverse Transcription Kit was used to reverse transcribe all of the isolated RNA, meaning that expressed TCRB transcripts were what got sequenced. Deep immunoSEQ sequencing was performed on naive, central memory and regulatory T cell samples, with an average of roughly 3.3 million total reads per sample. After sorted cells were lysed in RLT buffer, RNA was extracted with DNase-treated RNeasy Micro or Mini kits, with the choice depending on cell number. Each cell subset was processed on its own to prevent cross-contamination, while patient and healthy donor samples were processed together. The immunoSEQ multiplex PCR was used to amplify TCRB sequences from cDNA, generating 87-bp fragments that spanned the CDR3 region. Sequencing of the amplicons was performed on the Illumina HiSeq platform. Per the authors' processing: Synthetic template baselines were used to correct PCR bias computationally, reads within Hamming distance 2 were collapsed, and singletons that could not be merged were discarded. Reads were aligned against IMGT to assign V, D and J genes, CDR3 length and insertions or deletions at six rearrangement sites. Within each subset, clonotype counts were normalized to sorted cell number, after which true diversity and Gini coefficients were computed with the tcR R package. The overlap coefficient, calculated on TCRB nucleotide sequences, was used to measure repertoire sharing. As a proxy for the pre-selection repertoire, out-of-frame TCRB sequences from naive cells were analyzed. TCRdb holds this immuneACCESS table with in-frame rearrangements only. Some clones are missing; in checked studies, unresolved V genes explain under half, and the rest has no known cause. The DNA was the basis for D and trimming; V, J and clone size are from that table. Present in this sample are 400,000 to 600,000 clones, roughly 31% of which were seen just once. The leading ten clones occupy 0.06% to 0.07% of the sample.

Each donor gave one peripheral blood draw, averaging approximately 110 mL, which was collected into heparinised tubes. Using a panel that included CD45RO, CCR7, CD25, CD127, CD95 and CD27, naive, central memory, regulatory and stem cell-like memory CD4+ T cells were sorted on a BD FACSAria II. Purity was above 95% for every sorted population. Right away, PBMCs were isolated by Lymphoprep density gradient centrifugation and were stained directly, with no culture step. To minimize batch effects, samples were stained and sorted in pairs, one healthy donor with one patient per experiment. The germline V gene encodes CDR1 GTSNPN and CDR2 SVGIG (reference sequence). At the junction V is shortened by 0 bases and J by 7 bases; bases outside the gene matches: 11. There are 15 amino acids in the CDR3, from cysteine to phenylalanine inclusive. The kept DNA is CDR3 alone, 45 bases in frame from the first base.

Recombination joined TRBV30 with TRBJ2-7, with 8 middle bases fitting TRBD2. Sequencing was performed on naive CD4+ T cells from blood. This specimen's cell subset or site label, per the study, means: true naive CD4+ T cells. The TCR was taken from a man aged 18 to 30 in good health. The CDR3 protein is CAWSVHPGGPREQYF. At the DNA level, the sequence is TGTGCCTGGAGTGTACACCCGGGAGGGCCTCGGGAGCAGTACTTC. The reference TRBV30 and TRBJ2-7 proteins fill in what lies around the CDR3, so the full variable domain reads SQTIHQWPATLVQPVGSPLSLECTVEGTSNPNLYWYRQAAGRGLQLLFYSVGIGQISSEVPQNLSASRPQDRQFILSSKKLLLSDSGFYLCAWSVHPGGPREQYFGPGTRLTVT.